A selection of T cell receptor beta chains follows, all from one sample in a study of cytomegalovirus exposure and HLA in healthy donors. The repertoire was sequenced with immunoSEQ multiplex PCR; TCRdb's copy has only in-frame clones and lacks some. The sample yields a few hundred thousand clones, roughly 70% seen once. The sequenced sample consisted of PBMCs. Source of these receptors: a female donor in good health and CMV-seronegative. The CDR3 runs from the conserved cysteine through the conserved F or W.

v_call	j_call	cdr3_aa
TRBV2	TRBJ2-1	CASTLRASGSIVNEQFF
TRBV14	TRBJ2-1	CASSLTPGVMDEQFF
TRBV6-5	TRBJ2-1	CASSLAGTIYNEQFF
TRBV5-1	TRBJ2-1	CASSLLPGAPNEQFF
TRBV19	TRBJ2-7	CASRPRKGGEQYF
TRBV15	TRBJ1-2	CATSRDPISLANYGYTF
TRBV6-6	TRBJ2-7	CASSYPAGQGHEQYF
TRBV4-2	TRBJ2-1	CASSQATSGYNEQFF
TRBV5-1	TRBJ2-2	CASSLARLAGKNTGELFF
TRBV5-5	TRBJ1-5	CASSTGTGNQPQHF
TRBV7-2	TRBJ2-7	CASSLAGPGSHEQYF
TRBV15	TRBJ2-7	CATSHGRENEQYF
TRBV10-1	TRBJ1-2	CTSSRDSTYGYTF
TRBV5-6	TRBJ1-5	CASSWGQGAPQPQHF
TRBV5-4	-	CASSAGTGAYEQYF
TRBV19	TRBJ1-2	CASSAVSHYGYTF
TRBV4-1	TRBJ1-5	CASSRAGADQPQHF
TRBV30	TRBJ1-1	CAWTTGHLTEAFF
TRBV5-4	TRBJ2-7	CASSPWAGATYEQYF
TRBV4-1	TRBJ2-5	CASSHLSTGVETQYF
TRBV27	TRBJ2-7	CASSLKLEYEQYF
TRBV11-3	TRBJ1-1	CASSLQGTEAFF
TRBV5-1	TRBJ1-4	CASSPGEKLFF
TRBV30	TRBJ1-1	CAWSGPPTGGPEAFF
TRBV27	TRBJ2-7	CASSSLGAGAYEQYF
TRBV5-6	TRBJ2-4	CASTKLRESEYF
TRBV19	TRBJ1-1	CATGTGNTEAFF
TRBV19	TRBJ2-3	CASSIRQGSDTQYF
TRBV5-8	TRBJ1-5	CASRPTGGGGAQHF
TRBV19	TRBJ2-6	CASTPQGSGANVLTF
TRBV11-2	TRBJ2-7	CASSFSSSYEQYF
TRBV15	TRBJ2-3	CAASRVGGLGDTQYF
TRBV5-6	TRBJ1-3	CASSRGTASGNTIYF
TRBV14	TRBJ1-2	CASSQDLGGLRGYTF
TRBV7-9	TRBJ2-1	CASSTIAGSSYNEQFF
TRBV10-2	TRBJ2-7	CATLASYEQYF
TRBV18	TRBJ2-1	CASSPGGTRGNEQFF
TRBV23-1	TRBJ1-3	CASSQRGLTGNTIYF
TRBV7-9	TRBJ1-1	CASSRTGTGLNTEAFF
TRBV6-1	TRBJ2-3	CASRGRIDTQYF
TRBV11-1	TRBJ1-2	CASSVARGYGYTF
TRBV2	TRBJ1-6	CASRNTGGSYNSPLHF
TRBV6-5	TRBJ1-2	CASSRGAGYGYTF
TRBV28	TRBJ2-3	CASTLAGDTQYF
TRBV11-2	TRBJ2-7	CASSLVDRLHF
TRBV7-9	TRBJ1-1	CSSSLTGAEAFF
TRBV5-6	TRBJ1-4	CASSLFALEAEKLFF
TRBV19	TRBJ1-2	CASNEGQAIYGYTF